In its sample, the clone carrying this T cell receptor beta chain was seen many times. The antigen is unknown. The data belong to a study of T cell repertoires in cytomegalovirus infection. TCRdb fed the reads into MiXCR, producing one record per CDR3 protein. The sample has about 85,000 distinct CDR3 sequences, 40% to 50% seen once. The CDR3 has 15 amino acids. The germline V gene has CDR1 SGHVS and CDR2 FQNEAQ. Trimming cost V 1 base and J 2 bases, with 11 bases left between them. This specimen was CD8+ T cells from cultured PBMCs, taken from culture after CMV antigen stimulation. This clonotype originated in a human donor in good health (CMV status not recorded). Some clones in this sample may be carry-over from other donors' samples. The V and J genes are TRBV7-8 and TRBJ1-1, with D unresolved. CDR3 nucleotide sequence: TGTGCCAGCAGCTTAGGTGTTGGGGTTAACACTGAAGCTTTCTTT. Translation: CASSLGVGVNTEAFF.